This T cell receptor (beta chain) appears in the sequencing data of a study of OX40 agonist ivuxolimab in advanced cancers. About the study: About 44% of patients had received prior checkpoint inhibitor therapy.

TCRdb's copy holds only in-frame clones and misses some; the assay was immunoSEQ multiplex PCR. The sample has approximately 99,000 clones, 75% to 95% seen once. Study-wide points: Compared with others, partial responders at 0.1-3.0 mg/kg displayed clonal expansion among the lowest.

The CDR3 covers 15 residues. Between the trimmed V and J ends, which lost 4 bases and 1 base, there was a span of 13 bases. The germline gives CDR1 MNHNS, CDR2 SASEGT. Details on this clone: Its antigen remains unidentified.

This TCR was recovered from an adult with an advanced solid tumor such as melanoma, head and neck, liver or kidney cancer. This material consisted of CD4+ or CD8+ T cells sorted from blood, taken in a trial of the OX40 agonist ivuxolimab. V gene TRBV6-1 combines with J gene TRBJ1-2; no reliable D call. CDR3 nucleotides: TGTGCCAGCAGTGTGGTGTTGCAGAGTAACTATGGCTACACCTTC. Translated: CASSVVLQSNYGYTF.